What follows are 23 T cell receptor beta chains derived from one specimen sequenced in a study of CD8 T cells in Susac syndrome. Random hexamers were used to reverse transcribe an amount of about 0.5 to 1 ug RNA. One entry per CDR3 protein results from TCRdb running MiXCR on the immunoSEQ multiplex PCR reads. The sample includes 170,000 or so distinct CDR3 sequences, approximately 94% of them seen just once. Sequencing was done on a sample of CD4+ T cells from PBMCs. The receptor source for this set is a human donor with Susac syndrome.

The count of this clonotype is one. This chain joins TRBV6-5 and TRBJ1-2, with D possibly matching TRBD1 (5 bases). Germline loops: CDR1 MNHEY, CDR2 SVGAGI. The V gene lost 4 bases and the J gene lost 8 bases, with 14 bases spanning the gap. This CDR3 has 13 residues. CDR3 amino acids: CASSSDPWGGYTF. The CDR3 DNA sequence: TGTGCCAGCAGTTCGGACCCTTGGGGCGGCTACACCTTC.

The V gene is TRBV7-9, the J gene TRBJ1-1; TRBD1 matches 8 bases. J was trimmed by 8 bases and V by 5 bases; bases with no gene match: 4. This CDR3 spans 12 amino acids. Germline V gives CDR1 SEHNR, CDR2 FQNEAQ (reference sequence). The CDR3 region is CASSPRQGEAFF. CDR3 in DNA: TGTGCCAGCAGCCCCCGACAGGGGGAAGCTTTCTTT.

This chain links TRBV6-1 with TRBJ1-2; the D gene is possibly TRBD1 (5 bases). CDR1 and CDR2 from the germline V gene are MNHNS and SASEGT. V was cut by 5 bases and J by 10 bases, with 17 bases left in between. The CDR3 spans 13 residues. CDR3 amino acids: CASSTGTPLAYTF. CDR3 sequence (DNA): TGTGCCAGCAGTACCGGGACCCCATTGGCCTACACCTTC.

The chain is built from TRBV5-1 and TRBJ2-3; no definite D call. Germline lookup yields CDR1 SGHRS and CDR2 YFSETQ. Trimming took 4 bases from V and 6 from J, leaving 6 bases between them. The CDR3 covers 11 residues. The CDR3 region has the DNA TGCGCCAGCAGCCCCGACGATACGCAGTATTTT. Translating gives CASSPDDTQYF.

The V gene is TRBV9, the J gene TRBJ1-5; tentatively, D is TRBD1 (6 bases). V shed 0 bases and J shed 4 bases, with 11 bases lying between them. The CDR3 runs 15 residues. CDR1 is SGDLS and CDR2 is YYNGEE in the germline V gene. The CDR3 coding sequence is TGTGCCAGCAGCGTAGGATCGGACAGTAATCAGCCCCAGCATTTT. Encoded protein: CASSVGSDSNQPQHF.

This clonotype was detected once. The chain uses TRBV3-1 and TRBJ2-3; the D is unclear. Trimming took 3 bases from V and 2 from J, leaving 9 bases between them. The CDR3 consists of 14 residues. From germline, CDR1 is LGHDT and CDR2 YNNKEL (reference sequence). CDR3 region: CASSHPGPTDTQYF. CDR3 DNA sequence: TGTGCCAGCAGCCATCCGGGTCCCACAGATACGCAGTATTTT.

The chain combines TRBV9 with TRBJ1-2, with D uncertain. The V end lost 1 base, the J end lost 5 bases, and 12 bases lay between the germline ends. The germline V gene has CDR1 SGDLS and CDR2 YYNGEE. The CDR3 is 14 residues long. The CDR3 is CASSVSSGDYGYTF. The CDR3 DNA is TGTGCCAGCAGCGTATCCAGTGGTGATTATGGCTACACCTTC.

The rearrangement uses TRBV20-1 and TRBJ1-1; 8 nucleotides match TRBD1. Germline-derived CDR1 and CDR2 are DFQATT and SNEGSKA (reference sequence). The junction had 5 bases not matched to a gene; V was cut back by 3 bases and J by 2 bases. This CDR3 contains 14 residues. Written as DNA, the CDR3 is TGCAGTGCTAGGGGGGGACAGGCCAACACTGAAGCTTTCTTT. Amino acids: CSARGGQANTEAFF.

CDR3 residues: CASSLNRALDGYTF. CDR3 coding DNA: TGTGCCAGCAGTTTGAACAGGGCGTTAGATGGCTACACCTTC. The chain has TRBV12-3 or TRBV12-4 and TRBJ1-2; perhaps TRBD1 as D (6 bases). This CDR3 spans 14 amino acids. V lost 3 bases and J lost 6, with 14 bases in between.

In its sample, this clonotype was seen once. The chain uses TRBV9 and TRBJ1-4, with 9 positions matching TRBD1. Germline V gene lookup returns CDR1 SGDLS and CDR2 YYNGEE. Trimming cost V 3 bases and J 13 bases; bases outside gene matches: 4. The CDR3 totals 12 residues. This CDR3 reads CASSGTGGRLFF. The DNA for the CDR3 is TGTGCCAGCAGCGGAACAGGGGGCCGACTGTTTTTT.

This sequence joins TRBV20-1 and TRBJ2-1; D is possibly TRBD1 (6 bases). Germline CDR1 DFQATT, CDR2 SNEGSKA (reference sequence). This CDR3 has 15 amino acids. Between the trimmed V and J ends, which lost 6 bases and 3 bases, there was a span of 18 bases. CDR3 nucleotides: TGCAGTGCAACAGACCCGGGACAAAACTACAATGAGCAGTTCTTC. It yields the protein CSATDPGQNYNEQFF.

Written as DNA, the CDR3 is TGTGCCAGCAGTGATACGTACAGCAATCAGCCCCAGCATTTT. It yields the protein CASSDTYSNQPQHF. The rearrangement links TRBV2 to TRBJ1-5; D remains ambiguous. Germline V CDR1 and CDR2: SNHLY, FYNNEI. Trimming removed 3 bases from V and 1 base from J, with 7 bases in between. The CDR3 contains 14 residues.

This sequence joins TRBV29-1 and TRBJ2-5; the match to TRBD2 covers 7 bases. The germline V gene has CDR1 SQVTM and CDR2 ANQGSEA. Trimming cost V 4 bases and J 4 bases; bases outside gene matches: 9. This CDR3 spans 14 amino acids. CDR3 sequence: CSVASGGEGETQYF. The CDR3 DNA is TGCAGCGTTGCTAGCGGCGGGGAGGGAGAGACCCAGTACTTC.

The chain joins TRBV4-3 to TRBJ1-2; D ambiguous. The germline gives CDR1 LGHNA, CDR2 YSLEER. The CDR3 is 13 residues long. V shed 0 bases and J shed 8 bases, with 10 bases lying between them. The CDR3 DNA sequence: TGCGCCAGCAGCCAAGATCGTATCGGCGGCTACACCTTC. Translation: CASSQDRIGGYTF.

The CDR3 sequence: CSAQALNSPLHF. The DNA of the CDR3 is TGCAGTGCGCAAGCCCTTAATTCACCCCTCCACTTT. The rearrangement uses TRBV20-1 and TRBJ1-6; D is ambiguous. The CDR3 is 12 residues long. The germline V and J ends were trimmed by 6 bases and 6 bases, with 9 bases remaining between them. Germline CDR1 is DFQATT and CDR2 is SNEGSKA (reference sequence).

The V and J genes are TRBV20-1 and TRBJ2-3; possible D gene TRBD2, 5 bases. Germline CDR1 and CDR2: DFQATT and SNEGSKA (reference sequence). V lost 5 bases and J lost 4, with 13 bases in between. The CDR3 extends over 13 amino acids. The CDR3 coding sequence is TGCAGTGCTTATTCTTCCGGGGCAGATACGCAGTATTTT. Protein sequence: CSAYSSGADTQYF.

This clonotype was detected a few times. This chain joins TRBV29-1 and TRBJ2-5; 8 positions agree with TRBD1. The CDR3 is 13 amino acids. Germline CDR1 and CDR2: SQVTM and ANQGSEA. V was pared by 3 bases and J by 2 bases, with 2 bases of the junction left unmatched. The CDR3 reads CSVDRGLQETQYF. The CDR3 DNA sequence: TGCAGCGTTGACAGGGGGCTTCAAGAGACCCAGTACTTC.

The DNA of the CDR3 is TGTGCCAGCAGCCAATTAGGAGCCGGGGAGCTGTTTTTT. It translates to CASSQLGAGELFF. The chain links TRBV3-1 to TRBJ2-2, with D uncertain. The CDR3 covers 13 residues. Germline V gene sequence: CDR1 LGHDT, CDR2 YNNKEL (reference sequence). The V end lost 2 bases, the J end lost 6 bases, and 7 bases lay between the germline ends.

V gene TRBV20-1 combines with J gene TRBJ2-3; the D gene is possibly TRBD1 (5 bases). This CDR3 spans 14 amino acids. Trimming cost V 5 bases and J 2 bases, with 14 bases left between them. Germline V lookup: CDR1 DFQATT, CDR2 SNEGSKA (reference sequence). The CDR3 spells CSALAGFPTDTQYF. The CDR3 bases are TGCAGTGCTCTGGCAGGGTTTCCCACAGATACGCAGTATTTT.

This clonotype was picked up one time. The chain uses TRBV2 and TRBJ1-5, with TRBD1 identical over 8 bases. Germline CDR1 reads SNHLY; CDR2 reads FYNNEI. J was trimmed by 6 bases and V by 7 bases; bases with no gene match: 8. This CDR3 contains 14 residues. The CDR3 region has the DNA TGTGCCAGCACCTCGACAGGGGTTGGTCAGCCCCAGCATTTT. Translating it yields CASTSTGVGQPQHF.

This clonotype was observed once. The chain uses TRBV6-1 and TRBJ1-2, with a tentative D call TRBD1 (5 bases). Trimming took 6 bases from V and 7 from J, leaving 15 bases between them. CDR1 is MNHNS, CDR2 SASEGT, per germline. The CDR3 runs 13 residues. The CDR3 nucleotides are TGTGCCAGCAGCGCCGACCCAGGGCTTGGCTACACCTTC. Residues: CASSADPGLGYTF.

Here the CDR3 DNA reads TGTGCCAGCAGTGCGGAATGGGAGGAGACCCAGTACTTC. Its translation is CASSAEWEETQYF. The rearrangement uses TRBV2 and TRBJ2-5; tentative D call: TRBD2 (5 bases). From germline, CDR1 is SNHLY and CDR2 FYNNEI. The CDR3 covers 13 residues. The V end lost 4 bases, the J end lost 5 bases, and 11 bases lay between the germline ends.

The V gene is TRBV29-1, the J gene TRBJ1-5; the D is unclear. Germline assignment: CDR1 SQVTM and CDR2 ANQGSEA. This CDR3 comprises 12 residues. Trimming cost V 4 bases and J 5 bases, with 9 bases left between them. CDR3: CSVGVADQPQHF. The CDR3 DNA follows: TGCAGCGTTGGGGTGGCGGATCAGCCCCAGCATTTT.